One sample yielded the 29 T cell receptor beta chains listed below, sequenced in a study of T cells in Graves' hyperthyroidism and ophthalmopathy. Amplification targeted TCR beta CDR3 regions from RNA transcripts. TCR CDR3 regions were first amplified by RT-PCR with HTBI primers. Each CDR3 protein is one row after TCRdb ran MiXCR on the multiplex PCR reads. The sample holds roughly 700,000 distinct CDR3 sequences; roughly 17% are singletons and the top ten take 15%. Input material: blood. The receptors shown here come from a middle-aged man with Graves' hyperthyroidism.

The rearrangement joins TRBV5-1 to TRBJ1-2, with TRBD1 identical over 9 bases. V trimming: 0 bases; J trimming: 4 bases; junction bases outside the gene matches: 7. CDR1 and CDR2 (germline): SGHRS, YFSETQ. This CDR3 is 16 amino acids long. The CDR3 region is CASSLASGTGSYGYTF. In DNA form, the CDR3 reads TGCGCCAGCAGCTTGGCAAGTGGGACAGGGTCCTATGGCTACACCTTC.

This clonotype was seen a handful of times. The rearrangement uses TRBV24-1 and TRBJ2-1, with 8 bases identical to TRBD2. The CDR3 is made up of 16 amino acids. In germline, CDR1 is KGHDR, CDR2 SFDVKD. J lost 4 bases, V lost 4 bases, and 8 bases had no gene match. CDR3: CATSDPLAALYNEQFF. The CDR3 nucleotides read TGTGCCACCAGTGACCCACTAGCGGCACTTTACAATGAGCAGTTCTTC.

There are many counts of this clonotype. The rearrangement uses TRBV10-3 and TRBJ2-7; 9 positions match TRBD2. This CDR3 comprises 15 residues. The trim removed 3 bases at V and 3 bases at J, leaving 6 bases unmatched. Germline V gene lookup returns CDR1 ENHRY and CDR2 SYGVKD. CDR3 sequence (DNA): TGTGCCATCAGTGATCCGACTAGCGGACTCTACGAGCAGTACTTC. Protein sequence: CAISDPTSGLYEQYF.

For this clonotype: A junction boundary mismatches the germline segment, possibly from a read error. The chain has TRBV11-2 and TRBJ2-1, with D possibly being TRBD2 (6 bases). CDR3 size: 15 residues. From germline, CDR1 is SGHAT and CDR2 FQNNGV. The CDR3 nucleotides read TGTGCCAGCAGCTTAATGGGAGGTTCCTACAATGAGCAGTCCTTT. Its translation is CASSLMGGSYNEQSF.

V gene TRBV5-1 combines with J gene TRBJ1-6, with D possibly matching TRBD1 (6 bases). Germline V gene lookup returns CDR1 SGHRS and CDR2 YFSETQ. This CDR3 is built from 15 residues. V was clipped by 0 bases and J by 9 bases, with 13 bases between them. DNA for the CDR3: TGCGCCAGCAGCTTGGAGTGGGACACCGTTTCACCCCTCCACTTT. Translation: CASSLEWDTVSPLHF.

The chain is built from TRBV12-3 or TRBV12-4 and TRBJ1-2, with TRBD1 as a possible D gene (5 bases). The V and J ends lost 1 base and 4 bases respectively, with 7 bases between them. The CDR3 totals 13 residues. The CDR3 bases are TGTGCCAGCAGTTTAGGGACACTCTATGGCTACACCTTC. Its translation: CASSLGTLYGYTF.

Ten or more counts support this clonotype. This sequence joins TRBV2 and TRBJ1-6; D unresolved. Looked up from germline, CDR1 is SNHLY and CDR2 is FYNNEI. Trimming pared 7 bases from V and 4 bases from J, leaving 17 bases between. This CDR3 has 16 residues. The CDR3 DNA is TGTGCCAGCACTATTACCTGGACTCCTTATAATTCACCCCTCCACTTT. Translated, it gives CASTITWTPYNSPLHF. The full variable domain, completed using reference TRBV2 and TRBJ1-6, is EPEVTQTPSHQVTQMGQEVILRCVPISNHLYFYWYRQILGQKVEFLVSFYNNEISEKSEIFDDQFSVERPDGSNFTLKIRSTKLEDSAMYFCASTITWTPYNSPLHFGNGTRLTVT.

A few counts support this clonotype. This chain joins TRBV5-6 and TRBJ2-1; weak D call: TRBD1 (6 bases). In germline, CDR1 is SGHDT, CDR2 YYEEEE. The V gene lost 4 bases and the J gene lost 8 bases, with 10 bases spanning the gap. The CDR3 length is 12 residues. This CDR3 reads CASSTGIDEQFF. The CDR3 DNA sequence: TGTGCCAGCAGCACAGGGATCGATGAGCAGTTCTTC.

This clonotype was seen repeatedly, ten times or more. As DNA, the CDR3 is TGTGCCAGCAGCCAACACCAGGGGATGGGGGAGCTGTTTTTT. Protein sequence: CASSQHQGMGELFF. The chain uses TRBV2 and TRBJ2-2; a weak D match, TRBD1 (6 bases). In germline, CDR1 is SNHLY, CDR2 FYNNEI. CDR3 length: 14 residues. The V and J ends lost 6 bases and 8 bases respectively, with 16 bases between them. Drawing the rest from reference TRBV2 and TRBJ2-2, the complete variable domain is EPEVTQTPSHQVTQMGQEVILRCVPISNHLYFYWYRQILGQKVEFLVSFYNNEISEKSEIFDDQFSVERPDGSNFTLKIRSTKLEDSAMYFCASSQHQGMGELFFGEGSRLTVL.

This clonotype was seen repeatedly, ten times or more. The V gene is TRBV6-1, the J gene TRBJ2-1; D gene unclear. From germline, CDR1 is MNHNS and CDR2 SASEGT. The V and J ends lost 5 bases and 10 bases respectively, with 9 bases between them. The CDR3 is 11 amino acids. The CDR3 bases are TGTGCCAGCAGTTCCCCGATAGAGCAGTTCTTC. Translating gives CASSSPIEQFF.

The V and J genes are TRBV14 and TRBJ2-7, with 14 bases that match TRBD2. Trimming removed 4 bases from V and 4 bases from J; junction bases left unmatched: 6. CDR1 and CDR2 from the germline V gene are SGHDN and FVKESK. The CDR3 loop spans 16 amino acids. The CDR3 loop reads CASSPDGTSGSYEQYF. The CDR3 DNA is TGTGCCAGCAGCCCGGACGGGACTAGCGGGAGTTACGAGCAGTACTTC.

This clonotype came up many times. The rearrangement uses TRBV11-1 and TRBJ2-3; 8 bases match TRBD1. Germline CDR1 and CDR2: SGHAT and FQDESV (reference sequence). J lost 0 bases, V lost 6 bases, and 8 bases had no gene match. The CDR3 totals 16 residues. The CDR3 is CASSLPGQESTDTQYF. Written as DNA, the CDR3 is TGTGCCAGCAGTCTCCCGGGACAGGAAAGCACAGATACGCAGTATTTT.

V usage is TRBV28 and J usage is TRBJ2-7, with TRBD1 identical over 8 bases. Germline values: CDR1 MDHEN, CDR2 SYDVKM. The V and J ends lost 2 bases and 0 bases, in that order; junction bases with no gene match: 3. CDR3 length: 15 residues. CDR3 sequence: CASSLKGQASYEQYF. The CDR3 region has the DNA TGTGCCAGCAGTTTAAAGGGACAGGCCTCCTACGAGCAGTACTTC.

A few counts support this clonotype. This chain joins TRBV25-1 and TRBJ1-1, with a possible D match to TRBD1 (5 bases). V was clipped by 3 bases and J by 4 bases, with 15 bases between them. The CDR3 consists of 15 residues. Germline V gives CDR1 MGHDK, CDR2 SYGVNS. The CDR3 nucleotides read TGTGCCAGCAGTGACTGGGGGAGGGGACCCACTGAAGCTTTCTTT. It encodes CASSDWGRGPTEAFF.

The chain carries TRBV19 and TRBJ1-2, with a weak D call TRBD1 (5 bases). This CDR3 comprises 15 residues. Germline CDR1 and CDR2: LNHDA and SQIVND (reference sequence). Trimming left V 1 base short and J 7 bases short, with 16 bases between. CDR3 sequence: CASSIGAGVGAGYTF. The CDR3 DNA reads as TGTGCCAGTAGTATAGGGGCGGGGGTCGGCGCTGGCTACACCTTC.

This clonotype was counted at least ten times. V and J are TRBV28 and TRBJ2-7; the D is unclear. V was pared by 8 bases and J by 2 bases, with 16 bases between. The CDR3 has 14 residues. Germline-derived CDR1 and CDR2 are MDHEN and SYDVKM. The CDR3 nucleotides read TGTGCCAGCGTGGGAAAACAGTTCCCCTACGAGCAGTACTTC. Amino acids: CASVGKQFPYEQYF. Full variable domain (rest looked up from reference TRBV28 and TRBJ2-7): DVKVTQSSRYLVKRTGEKVFLECVQDMDHENMFWYRQDPGLGLRLIYFSYDVKMKEKGDIPEGYSVSREKKERFSLILESASTNQTSMYLCASVGKQFPYEQYFGPGTRLTVT.

This clonotype was picked up many times. The chain has TRBV25-1 and TRBJ2-7; no firm D call. Per germline, CDR1 MGHDK and CDR2 SYGVNS. The CDR3 is made up of 15 amino acids. V shed 1 base and J shed 3 bases, with 13 bases lying between them. The CDR3 DNA is TGTGCCAGCAGTGAATTACGGACGGGCTACTACGAGCAGTACTTC. Its protein product is CASSELRTGYYEQYF.

The gene calls are TRBV3-1 and TRBJ2-7; possible D gene TRBD1, 6 bases. The CDR3 is 12 residues long. Germline lookup yields CDR1 LGHDT and CDR2 YNNKEL (reference sequence). Trimming removed 4 bases from V and 5 bases from J, with 9 bases in between. The CDR3 bases are TGTGCCAGCAGCCCGGACAGTGACGAGCAGTACTTC. Translation: CASSPDSDEQYF.

This clonotype was seen more than once but under ten times. The chain joins TRBV2 to TRBJ1-5; 7 nucleotides agree with TRBD1. Germline V gives CDR1 SNHLY, CDR2 FYNNEI. The CDR3 covers 16 residues. Unmatched junction bases numbered 4, after V lost 0 bases and J lost 2 bases. The DNA for the CDR3 is TGTGCCAGCAGTGAAGCCCCTACAGGGGGCAATCAGCCCCAGCATTTT. Protein product: CASSEAPTGGNQPQHF.

The chain uses TRBV16 and TRBJ1-5; TRBD1 agrees at 10 bases. This CDR3 has 15 residues. The germline V gene encodes CDR1 KGHSY and CDR2 FQNENV. The trim removed 2 bases at V and 6 bases at J, leaving 4 bases unmatched. CDR3 loop: CASSQEGQGSQPQHF. In DNA form, the CDR3 reads TGTGCCAGCAGCCAAGAGGGACAGGGGTCTCAGCCCCAGCATTTT.

This clonotype was observed many times. The chain links TRBV27 to TRBJ1-6; D is unclear. CDR1 and CDR2 from the germline V gene are MNHEY and SMNVEV (reference sequence). Trimming took off 5 bases at V and 9 bases at J, with 11 bases between the two ends. This CDR3 is 13 amino acids long. This chain's CDR3 is CASSLPGASPLHF. CDR3 DNA sequence: TGTGCCAGCAGTCTCCCTGGTGCTTCACCCCTCCACTTT.

This rearrangement joins TRBV7-9 to TRBJ2-1; D not certain. This CDR3 region has 14 residues. CDR1 is SEHNR and CDR2 is FQNEAQ in the germline V gene (reference sequence). V was trimmed by 8 bases and J by 0 bases, leaving 11 bases between them. The CDR3 spells CASSSEASYNEQFF. CDR3 coding DNA: TGTGCCAGCTCAAGTGAGGCCTCCTACAATGAGCAGTTCTTC.

The rearrangement joins TRBV20-1 to TRBJ2-7; 9 bases match TRBD2. The J segment lost 0 bases and the V segment lost 4 bases, leaving 4 bases of the junction unmatched. CDR1 and CDR2 from the germline V gene are DFQATT and SNEGSKA (reference sequence). This CDR3 comprises 14 residues. CDR3 protein: CSAKGSGSSYEQYF. The DNA for the CDR3 is TGCAGTGCTAAGGGTAGCGGGAGCTCCTACGAGCAGTACTTC.

The V call is TRBV10-1, the J call TRBJ2-5; 7 bases agree with TRBD2. Germline CDR1 is WNHNN and CDR2 is SYGVQD (reference sequence). The CDR3 sequence is 17 residues long. With V trimmed by 0 bases and J by 2 bases, 9 bases remained unmatched. The CDR3 here is CASSESWGGLQQETQYF. Here the CDR3 DNA reads TGCGCCAGCAGTGAGTCGTGGGGGGGTCTGCAGCAAGAGACCCAGTACTTC.

The V and J genes are TRBV7-3 and TRBJ2-1, with 7 positions matching TRBD2. The CDR3 runs 16 residues. The V segment lost 1 base and the J segment 6 bases; nucleotides outside the gene matches: 9. Germline V gene lookup returns CDR1 SGHTA and CDR2 FQGTGA. CDR3 DNA: TGTGCCAGCAGCTTAATGGGGCTGACGGGAGGCAATGAGCAGTTCTTC. This encodes CASSLMGLTGGNEQFF.

The CDR3 here is CASSPQGDQPQHF. The CDR3 nucleotides read TGTGCCAGTAGTCCGCAAGGGGATCAGCCCCAGCATTTT. The chain has TRBV19 and TRBJ1-5; a weak D match, TRBD1 (5 bases). This CDR3 region has 13 residues. V was pared by 5 bases and J by 5 bases, with 10 bases between. Germline CDR1 and CDR2: LNHDA and SQIVND (reference sequence). Looking up the rest from reference TRBV19 and TRBJ1-5 gives the full variable domain: DGGITQSPKYLFRKEGQNVTLSCEQNLNHDAMYWYRQDPGQGLRLIYYSQIVNDFQKGDIAEGYSVSREKKESFPLTVTSAQKNPTAFYLCASSPQGDQPQHFGDGTRLSIL.

The chain uses TRBV4-3 and TRBJ2-1; D uncertain. The CDR3 is made up of 14 amino acids. Trimming took off 1 base at V and 5 bases at J, with 9 bases between the two ends. The V gene's germline CDR1 is LGHNA and CDR2 YSLEER. CDR3 loop: CASSQGPGDNEQFF. CDR3 nucleotide sequence: TGCGCCAGCAGCCAAGGGCCGGGTGACAATGAGCAGTTCTTC.

This clonotype was detected only a few times. The chain combines TRBV28 with TRBJ2-7, with D possibly matching TRBD2 (5 bases). V was cut by 5 bases and J by 3 bases, with 17 bases left in between. Germline V gene lookup returns CDR1 MDHEN and CDR2 SYDVKM. The length of the CDR3 is 15 residues. DNA of the CDR3: TGTGCCAGCAGTATTTACAGACGGGGTATCTACGAGCAGTACTTC. Protein sequence: CASSIYRRGIYEQYF.

This chain links TRBV19 with TRBJ2-1; TRBD2 might be the D (5 bases). This CDR3 region has 16 residues. Trimming cost V 2 bases and J 3 bases, with 14 bases left between them. Germline CDR1 LNHDA, CDR2 SQIVND (reference sequence). Here the CDR3 reads CASSITLGEGYNEQFF. The CDR3 region has the DNA TGTGCCAGTAGTATAACTTTGGGAGAGGGCTACAATGAGCAGTTCTTC.